The table lists the clone carrying this T cell receptor beta chain with a few counts. In making TCR cDNA, 5'RACE template switching added a universal primer site and UMIs to it. TCRdb used MiXCR to reprocess the 5' RACE reads, holding one entry per CDR3 protein. The sample lists fewer than 100,000 distinct CDR3 sequences; almost 9% were seen once. The data stem from a study of T cells after yellow fever vaccination. At the level of the study: Any fraction with a low cell number was prepared using SMART-Seq v4 Ultra Low Input.

CDR1 SEHNR and CDR2 FQNEAQ come from the germline V gene (reference sequence). The CDR3 length is 15 residues. Trimming took 1 base from V and 5 from J, leaving 13 bases between them. Findings of the study overall: Clonotypes appearing in both CD4 and CD8 compartments existed, and their share was small. Most primary-vaccination clones reappeared after the booster (about 96% CD4, 88% CD8).

This TCR derives from a man aged 18 to 30 who received the YFV17D yellow fever vaccine. Sequenced here: CD8+ T cells not binding an NS4B(214-222) dextramer, sorted from PBMCs, sampled more than 13 days after the first yellow fever vaccination. The genes are TRBV7-9 and TRBJ2-3, with a weak D call TRBD1 (6 bases). CDR3 loop: CASSLVSLGGDTQYF. DNA of the CDR3: TGTGCCAGCAGCTTAGTTTCTCTAGGGGGAGATACGCAGTATTTT.